These T cell receptor beta chains were read from a single sample in a study of blood T cells in healthy people across ages. TCRdb used MiXCR to reprocess the 5' RACE reads, holding one entry per CDR3 protein. The sample lists some 760,000 distinct CDR3 sequences, 20% to 25% occurring once. The same sample was also studied in work on T cells of mothers and their children.

Sequencing used blood. These receptor sequences come from a boy younger than 18 in good health. Each CDR3 is given with its conserved first and last residue. A D gene is named only where the DNA matches it firmly. Expanded clones get a size class; other rows say once, few or many, or leave the size out.

j_call | d_call | v_call | clone_size | cdr3_aa | cdr3_nt
TRBJ2-5 | TRBD1 | TRBV28 | few | CASRTDRSRDETQYF | TGTGCCAGCAGGACGGACAGGAGCAGGGATGAGACCCAGTACTTC
TRBJ1-4 | TRBD1 | TRBV9 | few | CASSVGGTGGPNEKLFF | TGTGCCAGCAGCGTAGGCGGGACAGGGGGTCCAAATGAAAAACTGTTTTTT
TRBJ2-1 | TRBD1 | TRBV6-6 | - | CASSYPGQGANEQFF | TGTGCCAGCAGTTACCCTGGACAGGGGGCGAATGAGCAGTTCTTC
TRBJ1-1 | - | TRBV20-1 | - | CSAVWGSLNTEAFF | TGCAGTGCGGTGTGGGGCAGCCTGAACACTGAAGCTTTCTTT
TRBJ2-5 | - | TRBV4-1 | few | CASSQEGIGGETQYF | TGCGCCAGCAGCCAAGAGGGAATCGGGGGAGAGACCCAGTACTTC
TRBJ2-7 | - | TRBV6-2/TRBV6-3 | - | CASSQDRANSYEQYF | TGTGCCAGCAGCCAGGACAGAGCAAACTCCTACGAGCAGTACTTC
TRBJ2-1 | - | TRBV29-1 | few | CSADGGNEQFF | TGCAGCGCGGACGGAGGCAATGAGCAGTTCTTC
TRBJ2-4 | - | TRBV27 | - | CASSLSAGMLNIQYF | TGTGCCAGCAGTTTATCGGCAGGAATGTTAAACATTCAGTACTTC
TRBJ1-1 | - | TRBV28 | few | CASSPILPGLMNTEAFF | TGTGCCAGCAGTCCCATTCTCCCTGGGCTGATGAACACTGAAGCTTTCTTT
TRBJ2-7 | TRBD1 | TRBV9 | few | CASSAGAGTGPYEQYF | TGTGCCAGCAGCGCGGGGGCCGGGACAGGACCTTACGAGCAGTACTTC
TRBJ1-6 | - | TRBV4-3 | few | CASSQDRGGAVNSPLHF | TGCGCCAGCAGCCAAGATAGGGGGGGTGCCGTCAATTCACCCCTCCACTTT
TRBJ2-3 | TRBD2 | TRBV9 | few | CASSVTSGPSTDTQYF | TGTGCCAGCAGCGTCACTAGCGGACCTAGCACAGATACGCAGTATTTT
TRBJ2-5 | TRBD2 | TRBV20-1 | many | CSARPAGLAGPKEKTQYF | TGCAGTGCTAGACCTGCGGGACTAGCGGGGCCTAAAGAGAAGACCCAGTACTTC
TRBJ2-5 | TRBD2 | TRBV7-2 | - | CASNSGGAGFETQYF | TGTGCCAGCAATTCCGGGGGGGCGGGTTTCGAGACCCAGTACTTC
TRBJ2-2 | - | TRBV28 | few | CASRLGGPISTGELFF | TGTGCCAGCAGGCTAGGGGGACCCATCTCCACCGGGGAGCTGTTTTTT
TRBJ2-7 | - | TRBV6-5 | - | CASSSGIFPYEQYF | TGTGCCAGCAGTTCGGGGATTTTCCCCTACGAGCAGTACTTC
TRBJ1-2 | - | TRBV18 | - | CASSPDGRNYGYTF | TGTGCCAGCTCACCAGACGGGAGAAACTATGGCTACACCTTC
TRBJ2-2 | - | TRBV4-2 | - | CASSQDLPLGRINANTGELFF | TGTGCCAGCAGCCAAGATCTCCCCCTGGGAAGAATCAACGCGAACACCGGGGAGCTGTTTTTT
TRBJ1-1 | - | TRBV30 | - | CALESPEAFF | TGTGCCCTCGAGAGCCCTGAAGCTTTCTTT
TRBJ2-7 | - | TRBV3-1 | few | CASSQAEMVLHEQYF | TGTGCCAGCAGCCAAGCGGAGATGGTTTTACACGAGCAGTACTTC
TRBJ2-1 | TRBD2 | TRBV24-1 | - | CATSDPALTSGNYNEQFF | TGTGCCACCAGTGATCCGGCCCTGACTAGCGGGAACTACAATGAGCAGTTCTTC
TRBJ2-1 | - | TRBV7-2 | - | CASSFLVAVTYNEQFF | TGTGCCAGCAGCTTCCTAGTAGCAGTGACCTACAATGAGCAGTTCTTC
TRBJ1-5 | - | TRBV12-3/TRBV12-4 | - | CASSPVDGEGGNQPQHF | TGTGCCAGCAGTCCCGTGGACGGGGAAGGGGGCAATCAGCCCCAGCATTTT
TRBJ1-5 | - | TRBV28 | - | CASYGRGEFYQPQHF | TGTGCCAGCTACGGACGAGGGGAGTTTTATCAGCCCCAGCATTTT
TRBJ1-2 | - | TRBV5-5 | few | CASSLGPYYGYTF | TGTGCCAGCAGCTTGGGCCCGTACTATGGCTACACCTTC
TRBJ2-7 | - | TRBV28 | - | CASSYILRDRGSDEQYF | TGTGCCAGCAGTTATATCCTCCGGGATAGGGGTAGCGACGAGCAGTACTTC
TRBJ2-7 | TRBD1 | TRBV11-1 | - | CASSLRQGSNYEQYF | TGTGCCAGCAGCCTCCGACAGGGATCAAACTACGAGCAGTACTTC
TRBJ2-4 | TRBD2 | TRBV7-9 | - | CASSPRAGVAKNIQYF | TGTGCCAGCAGCCCTCGGGCGGGGGTAGCCAAAAACATTCAGTACTTC
TRBJ2-5 | - | TRBV28 | - | CASSLVSMETQYF | TGTGCCAGCAGTTTAGTTAGCATGGAGACCCAGTACTTC
TRBJ2-1 | TRBD1 | TRBV28 | few | CASSSTGFGEFF | TGTGCCAGCAGCTCGACAGGGTTCGGGGAGTTCTTC
TRBJ2-1 | - | TRBV4-1 | few | CASSPTYSSYNEQFF | TGCGCCAGCAGCCCCACCTATAGCTCCTACAATGAGCAGTTCTTC
TRBJ2-1 | TRBD2 | TRBV12-3/TRBV12-4 | - | CASRFKTSGGDNEQFF | TGTGCCAGCAGGTTTAAGACTAGCGGGGGGGACAATGAGCAGTTCTTC
TRBJ2-1 | TRBD2 | TRBV4-3 | few | CASSQDVMGLAGNEQFF | TGCGCCAGCAGCCAAGACGTCATGGGACTAGCGGGCAATGAGCAGTTCTTC
TRBJ2-5 | - | TRBV28 | - | CANKEKETQYF | TGTGCCAACAAGGAGAAAGAGACCCAGTACTTC
TRBJ2-5 | - | TRBV4-3 | - | CASSRERWETQYF | TGCGCCAGCAGCCGCGAGCGGTGGGAGACCCAGTACTTC
TRBJ1-5 | - | TRBV14 | few | CASSQGSEQPQHF | TGTGCCAGCAGCCAAGGATCGGAACAGCCCCAGCATTTT
TRBJ1-2 | TRBD1 | TRBV7-3 | - | CASSLQEGAYGYTF | TGTGCCAGCAGCTTACAGGAGGGGGCCTATGGCTACACCTTC
TRBJ1-2 | - | TRBV20-1 | - | CSAPQGPYGYTF | TGCAGTGCGCCTCAGGGTCCCTATGGCTACACCTTC
TRBJ1-2 | TRBD1 | TRBV4-2 | - | CASSQNRGLNGYTF | TGTGCCAGCAGCCAGAACAGGGGGCTGAATGGCTACACCTTC
TRBJ2-7 | - | TRBV28 | - | CASILNPYSHEQYF | TGTGCCAGCATCCTAAACCCCTACAGCCACGAGCAGTACTTC
TRBJ2-3 | - | TRBV10-3 | - | CAISDPGRRSTDTQYF | TGTGCCATCAGTGACCCCGGACGGAGAAGCACAGATACGCAGTATTTT
TRBJ2-1 | - | TRBV7-6 | few | CASSNIGRQSYNEQFF | TGTGCCAGCAGCAATATAGGGCGCCAATCCTACAATGAGCAGTTCTTC
TRBJ2-5 | - | TRBV7-8 | - | CASSFTGAYQETQYF | TGTGCCAGCAGCTTCACCGGAGCCTACCAAGAGACCCAGTACTTC
TRBJ1-6 | - | TRBV6-5 | few | CASSYQSTPSDSPLHF | TGTGCCAGCAGTTACCAGAGCACGCCTTCGGATTCACCCCTCCACTTT